This TCR beta chain was identified in a study of blood T cell repertoires in COVID-19 (dated by TCRdb to about 2020). Some background on the complete study: Collaborator samples came from the United States, Italy and Spain and covered acute and convalescent phases of COVID-19. Where HLA class I and class II types were available, the types were taken from metadata supplied by the sample provider, not from assay-based typing. The samples were drawn from the first 160 participants of the ongoing ImmuneRACE study and from more than 1,000 subjects provided by 6 global collaborators. A de-identified subject ID, COVID-19 status, age in years and sex were almost always included in the sample metadata. The dataset comprised deeply sampled blood TCRbeta repertoires from subjects exposed to, actively infected with, or recovered from COVID-19. The repertoires were made available in a free public database intended to serve as a resource for research on the immune response to SARS-CoV-2. The material from the prospective study consisted of cDNA or gDNA derived from T cells, B-cell-depleted T cells, or PBMCs.

The collaborating institutions used their own protocols to collect whole blood in K2EDTA tubes. For TCRbeta analysis, collaborator samples were shipped as frozen whole blood, as isolated PBMCs, or as DNA extracted from either sample type. On this clone: It has no known antigen specificity. No much larger clone is present one base from it, and per-base qualities are unavailable.

General study outcomes and caveats: How much clinical and demographic metadata was included differed by source and by participant, and the metadata was provided uncurated.

TCRbeta CDR3 regions were amplified from genomic DNA using the immunoSEQ Assay, a bias-controlled multiplex PCR. Under the source paper's analysis protocol: The number of nucleated cells in each sample was estimated by amplification of reference gene primers within the assay. Sequence reads were collapsed and filtered to measure the absolute abundance of every unique TCRbeta CDR3 rearrangement. Productive Simpson clonality was computed per sample as the square root of Simpson's diversity index over productive rearrangements. Not all clones reach the TCRdb copy of this immuneACCESS table, which keeps in-frame sequences only. Checked studies attribute under half of the gap to unresolved V genes and leave the rest unexplained. That table supplies the V and J calls and clone size; D and trimming were determined from the DNA. This sample comprises more than 85,000 clones, 60% to 85% of them detected only once. About 4.1% of the sample goes to the ten largest clones.

CDR1 SGHNT and CDR2 YENEEA were looked up in the germline V gene. The germline ends are 11 bases apart after V is trimmed by 4 bases and J by 5 bases. Spanning cysteine to phenylalanine, the CDR3 consists of 13 amino acids. Only the CDR3 portion is preserved as DNA: 39 bases, with reading frame beginning at the first base. This clonotype was sampled from a human donor in a cohort sampled during active or convalescent COVID-19. The chain was built from TRBV11-3 and TRBJ2-5; a tentative D call is TRBD2 (5 bases match). Sequencing was performed on peripheral blood. The nucleotides are TGTGCCAGCAGCTCCATAGCGAGCGAGACCCAGTACTTC. Translated, it reads CASSSIASETQYF.